This T cell receptor beta chain was retrieved from a study of blood T cell repertoires in COVID-19. The wider study: There were acute and convalescent COVID-19 samples, and they came from the United States, Italy and Spain.

V lost 3 bases and J lost 1, with 8 bases in between. The CDR3 is 14 residues long. Germline V gene data show CDR1 as WSHSY and CDR2 as SAAADI. TCRdb's copy holds only in-frame clones and misses some; the assay was immunoSEQ multiplex PCR. Seen here are approximately 69,000 clones, 73% observed once, and the top ten hold roughly a fifth. The chain recombines TRBV10-2 with TRBJ2-3; D perhaps matches TRBD1 (6 bases). The material sequenced was peripheral blood. The receptor was isolated from a man aged 60 to 75 with acute or convalescent COVID-19. The CDR3 sequence is CASSDAGGTDTQYF. CDR3 in DNA: TGCGCCAGCAGTGACGCAGGGGGCACAGATACGCAGTATTTT.